This TCR beta chain was sequenced for a study of regulatory T cells in long-lasting Graves disease. Looking at the study overall: Antithyroid drug use was under 3 months in newly diagnosed Graves' patients.

J was trimmed by 4 bases and V by 3 bases; bases with no gene match: 6. CDR1 and CDR2 from the germline V gene are SGHTA and FQGNSA. The CDR3 has 15 residues. Building of the TCR beta libraries involved iRepertoire HTBI primers and Arm-PCR of CDR3 regions. As handled by the study authors: Identified across the samples were 62 TRBV segments and more than twelve TRBJ segments. One entry per CDR3 protein, called by TCRdb with MiXCR from the multiplex PCR reads. These V and J calls are TCRdb output, not the study's own analysis. Here the sample spans roughly 220,000 distinct CDR3 sequences, about 18% being singletons. Many counts were recorded for this clonotype. Its antigen remains unidentified. Specified time point: newly diagnosed GD, antithyroid drugs for less than 3 months. Extracted PBMC RNA gave rise to the TCR library. It was American Thyroid Association guidelines that determined Graves' disease diagnosis.

Study conclusions and caveats: When disease was persistent, TRBV28, TRBJ1-2 and TRBJ2-5 were the favored segments.

The chain employs TRBV7-2 and TRBJ2-3; 8 positions match TRBD2. The clonotype originates from a female donor with Graves disease. Material: peripheral blood mononuclear cells (PBMCs), obtained at new diagnosis, from a patient treated with antithyroid drugs. The CDR3 bases are TGTGCCAGCAGCTTTACCGGGAGGGCGGCAGATACGCAGTATTTT. It is translated as CASSFTGRAADTQYF.